The present TCR beta chain was sequenced within a study of post-analysis software for immune sequencing data. Across the whole study: Disease courses included relapsing-remitting, secondary progressive and progressive-relapsing multiple sclerosis. The study's findings and limits: Controls had significantly higher normalized Chao1 diversity than multiple sclerosis patients. Relative to controls, patients had five TRBV segments at higher frequency, with TRBV5-6, TRBV5-1 and TRBV20-1 among these.

In its sample, this clonotype was seen a few times. The antigen is undetermined. Every TCR beta cDNA library bore unique molecular identifiers. Each CDR3 protein is one row after TCRdb ran MiXCR on the PCR reads. The sample lists 350,000 to 450,000 distinct CDR3 sequences, more than 30% occurring once. Trimming removed 6 bases at V and 7 bases at J, with 13 bases between. Germline V lookup: CDR1 DFQATT, CDR2 SNEGSKA (reference sequence). The CDR3 has 12 residues. The source of this sequence is a girl aged 2 to 9 with multiple sclerosis. This chain joins TRBV20-1 and TRBJ2-1; D gene unclear. Sequencing input: blood. The CDR3 spells CSALPPTNEQFF. The CDR3 DNA sequence: TGCAGTGCCCTCCCTCCTACAAATGAGCAGTTCTTC.